Presented here are 27 T cell receptor beta chains from one specimen sequenced in a study of T cells in localized non-small cell lung cancer (dated by TCRdb to 2018 to 2020). Library creation used the immunoSEQ multiplex PCR assay. TCRdb's version of the immuneACCESS table is confined to in-frame rearrangements and falls short of the full clone set. An unresolved V gene accounts for under half of the shortfall where checked; the remainder is of unknown origin. The sample contains approximately 2,800 clones, under 30% of them found a single time. Clones ranked in the top ten supply about 12% of the sample. Sequencing used normal lung tissue next to the tumor, obtained before any cancer treatment. The receptors shown here come from a male donor older than 55 with stage II lung adenocarcinoma.

The chain is built from TRBV5-1 and TRBJ1-1, with 7 bases fitting TRBD1. V lost 4 bases to trimming and J lost 5 bases; unmatched junction nucleotides: 8. The V gene's germline CDR1 is SGHRS and CDR2 YFSETQ. This CDR3 region has 14 residues. This CDR3 reads CASSIDRVETEAFF. The CDR3 coding sequence is TGCGCCAGCAGCATAGACAGGGTGGAAACTGAAGCTTTCTTT. The entire variable domain, with the rest obtained from reference TRBV5-1 and TRBJ1-1, is as follows: KAGVTQTPRYLIKTRGQQVTLSCSPISGHRSVSWYQQTPGQGLQFLFEYFSETQRNKGNFPGRFSGRQFSNSRSEMNVSTLELGDSALYLCASSIDRVETEAFFGQGTRLTVV.

The chain uses TRBV11-3 and TRBJ2-5, with a tentative D call TRBD1 (5 bases). Trimming removed 2 bases at V and 0 bases at J, with 10 bases between. This CDR3 is 15 amino acids long. Germline-derived CDR1 and CDR2 are SGHNT and YENEEA. The CDR3 nucleotides read TGTGCCAGCAGCTTAAGGCCAGGGAACCAAGAGACCCAGTACTTC. Encoded protein: CASSLRPGNQETQYF.

The rearrangement joins TRBV19 to TRBJ1-2; 7 bases are a match to TRBD1. CDR1 LNHDA and CDR2 SQIVND come from the germline V gene (reference sequence). The CDR3 covers 15 residues. Trimming took 6 bases from V and 2 from J; bases not matched to a gene: 9. This CDR3 is CASRDYRGFNYGYTF. CDR3 bases: TGTGCCAGTAGGGACTACAGGGGTTTCAACTATGGCTACACCTTC.

This clone was seen a handful of times. The chain carries TRBV28 and TRBJ2-7; D gene unclear. This CDR3 has 13 amino acids. Germline V gene sequence: CDR1 MDHEN, CDR2 SYDVKM. Between the trimmed V and J ends, which lost 3 bases and 1 base, there was a span of 7 bases. This CDR3 is CASSLPFSYEQYF. CDR3 sequence (DNA): TGTGCCAGCAGTTTGCCATTTTCCTACGAGCAGTACTTC. Together with reference TRBV28 and TRBJ2-7, the CDR3 gives the full variable domain: DVKVTQSSRYLVKRTGEKVFLECVQDMDHENMFWYRQDPGLGLRLIYFSYDVKMKEKGDIPEGYSVSREKKERFSLILESASTNQTSMYLCASSLPFSYEQYFGPGTRLTVT.

The rearrangement uses TRBV4-1 and TRBJ2-2; tentative D call: TRBD1 (7 bases). Germline lookup yields CDR1 MGHRA and CDR2 YSYEKL. V lost 0 bases, J lost 7 bases, and 12 bases lay in between. The length of the CDR3 is 15 residues. CDR3 sequence: CASSQDPQGGGELFF. The CDR3 DNA is TGCGCCAGCAGCCAAGATCCGCAGGGGGGCGGGGAGCTGTTTTTT.

This clone has only a few counts. The chain has TRBV11-3 and TRBJ2-6; D possibly corresponds to TRBD2 (5 bases). V was cut by 3 bases and J by 0 bases, with 6 bases left in between. Germline CDR1 and CDR2: SGHNT and YENEEA. CDR3 length equals 15 residues. CDR3 protein: CASSLRASGANVLTF. CDR3 bases: TGTGCCAGCAGCTTGAGGGCCTCTGGGGCCAACGTCCTGACTTTC.

This clone was seen more than once but under ten times. The V gene is TRBV6-8, the J gene TRBJ1-6; 9 bases are a match to TRBD1. V was pared by 11 bases and J by 5 bases, with 4 bases of the junction left unmatched. The CDR3 runs to 13 residues. Looked up from germline, CDR1 is MNHGY and CDR2 is SAAAGT. CDR3 sequence (DNA): TGTGCCGGGGGACAGGGTAATAATTCACCCCTCCACTTT. Protein product: CAGGQGNNSPLHF.

The chain employs TRBV12-5 and TRBJ1-1, with D possibly being TRBD1 (6 bases). This CDR3 comprises 13 residues. Per the germline V gene, CDR1 is LGHNT and CDR2 is FRNRAP. Written as DNA, the CDR3 is TGTGCCAGCACAGACAGGATGAACACTGAAGCTTTCTTT. Translation: CASTDRMNTEAFF.

The chain has TRBV11-3 and TRBJ1-6; tentative D call: TRBD1 (5 bases). This CDR3 has 17 residues. From germline, CDR1 is SGHNT and CDR2 YENEEA. With 2 bases removed from V and 10 bases from J, the gap between germline ends came to 21 bases. In DNA form, the CDR3 reads TGTGCCAGCAGCTTAATAGCTGGTGGGACCCGGGGGTCACCCCTCCACTTT. Residues: CASSLIAGGTRGSPLHF.

In regard to this clone: The germline gene is not matched at one end of the junction; a read error may be the cause. The V and J genes are TRBV6-8 and TRBJ1-1, with D possibly being TRBD1 (6 bases). The CDR3 extends over 15 amino acids. Germline CDR1 is MNHGY and CDR2 is SAAAGT. In DNA, the CDR3 is TGTGCCAGCAGTGACTCCGGTTCGCAGGGGACTGAAGCTTTCTTT. The encoded protein is CASSDSGSQGTEAFF.

CDR3 bases: TGTGCCTGGAGGGGGACAGCCAGCACAGATACGCAGTATTTT. Amino acids: CAWRGTASTDTQYF. The chain links TRBV30 to TRBJ2-3, with 7 bases aligning to TRBD1. Germline V gene data show CDR1 as GTSNPN and CDR2 as SVGIG (reference sequence). The CDR3 covers 14 residues. J was trimmed by 0 bases and V by 3 bases; bases with no gene match: 3.

The chain uses TRBV6-8 and TRBJ2-3; TRBD2 agrees at 14 bases. There are 19 residues in the CDR3. V lost 0 bases and J lost 4; bases outside the gene matches: 9. The germline V gene encodes CDR1 MNHGY and CDR2 SAAAGT. CDR3 sequence reads: CASSYSWRLAGGFADTQYF. The CDR3 region has the DNA TGTGCCAGCAGTTACTCGTGGAGACTAGCGGGGGGGTTCGCAGATACGCAGTATTTT.

The CDR3 loop reads CATDSGRGLGKDWQYF. The CDR3, as DNA: TGTGCCACCGACTCAGGGAGGGGGCTAGGAAAGGACTGGCAGTACTTC. This chain joins TRBV6-8 and TRBJ2-7; the D gene could be TRBD1 or TRBD2 (7 bases each). The CDR3 loop spans 16 amino acids. V lost 10 bases to trimming and J lost 9 bases, with 31 bases between them. Germline assignment: CDR1 MNHGY and CDR2 SAAAGT.

The V gene is TRBV12-2, the J gene TRBJ2-2; the table's D call of TRBD1 was not tested on the DNA. TRBV12-2 is designated a pseudogene. This CDR3 has 14 residues. CDR3 nucleotide sequence: TGTGCCACCGCGCCCAGGATAGTTACCGGGGAGCTGTTTTTT. It codes for CATAPRIVTGELFF.

Only a few counts were recorded for this clone. The CDR3 bases are TGTGCCAGCAGTAAGGAGAGACAAAGCTCCTATAATTCACCCCTCCACTTT. Residues: CASSKERQSSYNSPLHF. The chain has TRBV6-8 and TRBJ1-6; D is unresolved. Looked up from germline, CDR1 is MNHGY and CDR2 is SAAAGT. V was trimmed by 5 bases and J by 0 bases, leaving 14 bases between them. The CDR3 is 17 amino acids.

This clone showed up many times. This chain uses TRBV7-1 with TRBJ1-2; D is unresolved. TRBV7-1 carries the ORF label, with uncertain function. This CDR3 spans 13 amino acids. Trimming stripped 4 bases from V and 7 bases from J, with 13 bases between. CDR3 loop: CASSFGDSGGYTF. The CDR3 nucleotides read TGTGCCAGCAGCTTTGGGGATTCGGGTGGCTACACCTTC.

The chain joins TRBV11-3 to TRBJ2-3; 8 positions match TRBD2. With V trimmed by 2 bases and J by 2 bases, 6 bases remained unmatched. This CDR3 region has 16 residues. The germline V gene has CDR1 SGHNT and CDR2 YENEEA. The CDR3 sequence: CASSLTGLADTDTQYF. CDR3 sequence (DNA): TGTGCCAGCAGCTTAACCGGACTAGCAGACACAGATACGCAGTATTTT.

The chain links TRBV11-3 to TRBJ2-2; 9 nucleotides match TRBD2. The germline CDR1 and CDR2 sequences are SGHNT and YENEEA. J lost 4 bases, V lost 5 bases, and 8 bases had no gene match. This CDR3 is built from 16 residues. Here the CDR3 DNA reads TGTGCCAGCAGCCCGATAGCGGGAGAAGTCACCGGGGAGCTGTTTTTT. The encoded protein is CASSPIAGEVTGELFF.

This clone has just a few counts. This rearrangement joins TRBV11-3 to TRBJ2-1; 9 positions match TRBD2. The V segment lost 0 bases and the J segment 10 bases; nucleotides outside the gene matches: 7. There are 15 residues in the CDR3. Per germline, CDR1 SGHNT and CDR2 YENEEA. This chain's CDR3 is CASSLERLAESEQFF. The CDR3 nucleotides read TGTGCCAGCAGCTTAGAGAGACTAGCGGAGAGCGAGCAGTTCTTC.

In this sample, this clone turned up a few times. The chain uses TRBV28 and TRBJ2-5; D may be TRBD2 (5 bases). There are 14 residues in the CDR3. Germline V gives CDR1 MDHEN, CDR2 SYDVKM. V was clipped by 5 bases and J by 1 base, with 11 bases between them. CDR3 nucleotide sequence: TGTGCCAGCAGTCCTAGCCCTACCCAAGAGACCCAGTACTTC. This translates into CASSPSPTQETQYF.

This clone was observed a handful of times. The CDR3 spells CASSLSQTNEQFF. DNA for the CDR3: TGCGCCAGCAGCTTGAGCCAGACTAATGAGCAGTTCTTC. The chain links TRBV23-1 to TRBJ2-1; D uncertain. TRBV23-1 is an open reading frame whose function is uncertain. Trimming took off 6 bases at V and 7 bases at J, with 13 bases between the two ends. The CDR3 spans 13 residues.

This clone was counted between two and nine times. The rearrangement joins TRBV10-3 to TRBJ2-7; tentative D call: TRBD1 (5 bases). The CDR3 totals 13 residues. CDR1 ENHRY and CDR2 SYGVKD come from the germline V gene. The V end was cut by 0 bases, the J end by 4 bases, with 7 bases between. CDR3 protein: CAISESDMYEQYF. Written as DNA, the CDR3 is TGTGCCATCAGTGAGTCGGACATGTACGAGCAGTACTTC.

The gene calls are TRBV6-8 and TRBJ2-1, with D possibly TRBD2 on 6 matching bases. The CDR3 sequence is 14 residues long. CDR1 is MNHGY, CDR2 SAAAGT, per germline. Trimming shortened V by 5 bases and J by 6 bases, and 14 bases separated the two germline ends. CDR3 bases: TGTGCCAGCAGTGGTGGGGGGAGTTTCAATGAGCAGTTCTTC. Translation gives CASSGGGSFNEQFF.

This rearrangement joins TRBV6-8 to TRBJ1-2, with a tentative D call TRBD1 (5 bases). Germline-derived CDR1 and CDR2 are MNHGY and SAAAGT. The CDR3 runs to 12 residues. V dropped 5 bases and J dropped 5 bases, with 9 bases sitting between them. CDR3 region: CASSAGGYGYTF. Written as DNA, the CDR3 is TGTGCCAGCAGTGCGGGGGGGTATGGCTACACCTTC.

This chain uses TRBV19 with TRBJ1-1; 10 bases fit TRBD1. CDR1 LNHDA and CDR2 SQIVND come from the germline V gene (reference sequence). V shed 10 bases and J 7 bases; nucleotides not matched to a gene: 15. This CDR3 has 15 residues. CDR3 bases: TGTGCCACCACCCCCCGGGAGGACAGGGGGTATGAAGCTTTCTTT. This gives the protein CATTPREDRGYEAFF.

This clone came up a few times. The CDR3 protein is CASSYNTGTDTQYF. The CDR3 coding sequence is TGTGCCAGCAGCTACAACACCGGCACAGATACGCAGTATTTT. V and J are TRBV11-3 and TRBJ2-3; no firm D call. CDR3 length: 14 residues. Germline CDR1 reads SGHNT; CDR2 reads YENEEA. With 4 bases removed from V and 1 base from J, the gap between germline ends came to 9 bases.

V and J are TRBV27 and TRBJ2-3, with 8 nucleotides matching TRBD1. Germline-derived CDR1 and CDR2 are MNHEY and SMNVEV (reference sequence). This CDR3 comprises 16 residues. V was clipped by 6 bases and J by 1 base; unmatched bases: 9. DNA for the CDR3: TGTGCCAGCAGCAAAGACAGGGGTATTGGCACAGATACGCAGTATTTT. Amino acids: CASSKDRGIGTDTQYF.